What follows describes a single T cell receptor beta chain. Its antigen is still unknown. The data are from a study of T cell responses to AZD1222 COVID-19 vaccine. Trimming at V came to 5 bases and at J to 6 bases, leaving 9 bases not matched to a gene. Germline-derived CDR1 and CDR2 are LNHDA and SQIVND (reference sequence). The CDR3 is 15 amino acids. Sequencing used immunoSEQ multiplex PCR; TCRdb keeps in-frame clones, though not all of them. The sample carries under 150,000 clones, about nine tenths recorded once. General study findings and limits: The donor cohort was predominantly white British with a female majority, and clonal diversity may have been underestimated. Spike-specific TCR breadth and depth grew following two AZD1222 doses. The study reported that nearly half of spike-specific TCRs target unmutated variant regions. CD4 TCRs linked to vaccination spanned spike, dominating at 160-218 and 743-854.

The TCR comes from an adult who received the AZD1222 COVID-19 vaccine. The specimen comprised peripheral blood, sampled 28 days after the second AZD1222 dose. The chain employs TRBV19 and TRBJ1-2, with 10 positions matching TRBD1. In DNA, the CDR3 is TGTGCCAGTAGTCCCCCAGGACAGGGGGGGAATGGCTACACCTTC. It translates to CASSPPGQGGNGYTF. The full variable domain, with the rest looked up from reference TRBV19 and TRBJ1-2, is DGGITQSPKYLFRKEGQNVTLSCEQNLNHDAMYWYRQDPGQGLRLIYYSQIVNDFQKGDIAEGYSVSREKKESFPLTVTSAQKNPTAFYLCASSPPGQGGNGYTFGSGTRLTVV.